The rows below give T cell receptor beta chains drawn from one sample of a study of blood T cell repertoires in COVID-19. TCRdb's table, derived via immunoSEQ multiplex PCR, lists solely in-frame clones and lacks some. Of about 120,000 clones in the sample, 80% to 90% were seen once. Sequenced material: peripheral blood. All receptors derive from a man between 70 and 80 years old with active or convalescent COVID-19. Each CDR3 is given without its conserved first and last residue. Fields, in order: clone size, V gene, D gene, J gene, CDR3 protein. The D gene is left open where the match is weak. Some rows mark clone size as missing; the rest say once, few, many or name a class of expanded clone.

size: -; V: TRBV19; D: TRBD1; J: TRBJ2-5; CDR3: ATRRGQGVETQY
size: -; V: TRBV28; D: -; J: TRBJ2-7; CDR3: ASRGGVTYEQY
size: -; V: TRBV6-6; D: TRBD2; J: TRBJ2-1; CDR3: ASSPRVAGVGYNEQF
size: -; V: TRBV3-1/TRBV3-2; D: -; J: TRBJ2-3; CDR3: ASSLGGHGDTQY
size: -; V: TRBV28; D: TRBD2; J: TRBJ2-5; CDR3: ASLAGGQETQY
size: -; V: TRBV7-2; D: -; J: TRBJ1-5; CDR3: ASSLGAGNQPQH
size: -; V: TRBV24-1; D: TRBD1; J: TRBJ2-3; CDR3: ATSDLLEGTGIDTQY
size: -; V: TRBV5-1; D: -; J: TRBJ1-1; CDR3: ASSLAAGGRTEAF
size: -; V: TRBV18; D: -; J: TRBJ1-1; CDR3: ASSPLGRGEAF
size: -; V: TRBV18; D: -; J: TRBJ1-5; CDR3: ASSIVEDQPQH
size: few; V: TRBV5-4; D: -; J: TRBJ1-6; CDR3: ASSEGATWISYNSPLH
size: many; V: TRBV29-1; D: TRBD1; J: TRBJ1-1; CDR3: SVEFGRGPDTEAF
size: -; V: TRBV12-3/TRBV12-4; D: -; J: TRBJ1-1; CDR3: ASSLGQNTEAF
size: -; V: TRBV18; D: TRBD1; J: TRBJ1-1; CDR3: ASSPGTGGNTEAF
size: -; V: TRBV10-3; D: -; J: TRBJ1-1; CDR3: AISQNTEAF
size: -; V: TRBV19; D: TRBD1; J: TRBJ2-2; CDR3: ASSTPLGTGAGTGELF
size: -; V: TRBV2; D: TRBD1; J: TRBJ1-6; CDR3: ASNAGTGENNSPLH
size: -; V: TRBV6-5; D: TRBD1; J: TRBJ1-1; CDR3: ASRRQGRSHTEAF
size: -; V: TRBV11-3; D: TRBD2; J: TRBJ2-7; CDR3: ASSLGSGSSYEQY
size: -; V: TRBV19; D: -; J: TRBJ1-1; CDR3: ASSIGGYTEAF
size: -; V: TRBV27; D: TRBD2; J: TRBJ2-1; CDR3: ASSWEGTRGSEQF
size: -; V: TRBV24-1; D: TRBD2; J: TRBJ2-3; CDR3: ATSDLLGDYLRTDTQY
size: -; V: TRBV28; D: TRBD1; J: TRBJ1-2; CDR3: ASSRDSYGYT
size: -; V: TRBV28; D: -; J: TRBJ1-1; CDR3: ASSFRGLNTEAF
size: -; V: TRBV11-2; D: -; J: TRBJ2-3; CDR3: ASSLGTTSTDTQY
size: -; V: TRBV29-1; D: -; J: TRBJ1-2; CDR3: SVAPGYGYT
size: -; V: TRBV18; D: -; J: TRBJ2-5; CDR3: ASSPPGVLRETQY
size: -; V: TRBV6-5; D: TRBD1; J: TRBJ2-7; CDR3: ASSRDRGREQY
size: -; V: TRBV6-5; D: -; J: TRBJ1-6; CDR3: ASSYTGRGNSPLH
size: -; V: TRBV6-5; D: -; J: TRBJ2-1; CDR3: ASKRSSSYNEQF
size: -; V: TRBV19; D: -; J: TRBJ2-6; CDR3: ASSFYRASGSFGANVLT
size: -; V: TRBV3-1/TRBV3-2; D: -; J: TRBJ1-5; CDR3: ASSPDNGYSNQPQH
size: -; V: TRBV18; D: -; J: TRBJ2-3; CDR3: ASSPPSTDTQY
size: few; V: TRBV28; D: -; J: TRBJ1-4; CDR3: ASSSRHVEKLF
size: -; V: TRBV7-9; D: -; J: TRBJ1-6; CDR3: ATRGQRNNSPLH
size: -; V: TRBV19; D: TRBD1; J: TRBJ1-1; CDR3: ASARTGGEGTEAF
size: -; V: TRBV11-3; D: -; J: TRBJ2-2; CDR3: ASSLSVDYSSTGELF
size: -; V: TRBV19; D: -; J: TRBJ2-5; CDR3: ASSSGGRQNQETQY
size: -; V: TRBV27; D: -; J: TRBJ1-2; CDR3: ASSLNSNYGYT
size: -; V: TRBV6-5; D: -; J: TRBJ1-6; CDR3: ASSYRGFMDSPLH
size: -; V: TRBV28; D: TRBD1; J: TRBJ1-2; CDR3: ASSSYPSTGGYGYT
size: -; V: TRBV12-3/TRBV12-4; D: -; J: TRBJ2-3; CDR3: ASSPQLRTQY
size: -; V: TRBV24-1; D: -; J: TRBJ1-2; CDR3: ATSEGHGGYT
size: -; V: TRBV24-1; D: TRBD2; J: TRBJ2-1; CDR3: ATSEGLAGTSSTYNEQF
size: -; V: TRBV5-1; D: -; J: TRBJ2-7; CDR3: ASSLAAGANEQY
size: -; V: TRBV28; D: TRBD2; J: TRBJ2-5; CDR3: ASSFVGGLAGTGWETQY
size: -; V: TRBV19; D: TRBD1; J: TRBJ1-5; CDR3: ASRNPGQGNQPQH
size: -; V: TRBV11-2; D: -; J: TRBJ2-5; CDR3: ASSRGEEETQY
size: once; V: TRBV27; D: TRBD2; J: TRBJ2-7; CDR3: ASSLSPGSGRAYEQY
size: -; V: TRBV6-4; D: TRBD2; J: TRBJ2-1; CDR3: ASSRLAGFGGSYNEQF
size: -; V: TRBV15; D: -; J: TRBJ1-1; CDR3: ATSSHQTRGPNTEAF
size: -; V: TRBV11-2; D: TRBD1; J: TRBJ1-1; CDR3: ASSFRDRNTEAF
size: -; V: TRBV5-1; D: -; J: TRBJ2-2; CDR3: ASMDSRNTGELF
size: -; V: TRBV10-3; D: TRBD2; J: TRBJ2-3; CDR3: AISDNTAGGPFDTQY
size: -; V: TRBV21-1; D: -; J: TRBJ2-7; CDR3: ASSKGQRTEREQY
size: -; V: TRBV5-4; D: -; J: TRBJ2-3; CDR3: ASSSRDKLSTDTQY
size: -; V: TRBV6-5; D: TRBD1; J: TRBJ2-7; CDR3: ASSSGTADHDEQY
size: -; V: TRBV12-3/TRBV12-4; D: -; J: TRBJ2-1; CDR3: ASSLDRANEQF
size: -; V: TRBV13; D: -; J: TRBJ1-1; CDR3: ASSPRQAGPTEAF
size: -; V: TRBV9; D: TRBD1; J: TRBJ1-6; CDR3: ASSGQGTSSSPLH